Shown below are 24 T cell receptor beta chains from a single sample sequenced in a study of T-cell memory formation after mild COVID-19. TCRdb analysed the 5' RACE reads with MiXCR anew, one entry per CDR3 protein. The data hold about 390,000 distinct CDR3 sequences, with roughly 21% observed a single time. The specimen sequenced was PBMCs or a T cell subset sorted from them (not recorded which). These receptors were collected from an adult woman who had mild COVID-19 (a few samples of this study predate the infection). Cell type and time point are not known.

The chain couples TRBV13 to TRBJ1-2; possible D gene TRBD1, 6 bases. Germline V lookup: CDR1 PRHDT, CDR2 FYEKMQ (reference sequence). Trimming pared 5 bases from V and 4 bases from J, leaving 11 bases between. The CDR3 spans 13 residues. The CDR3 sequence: CASSRQDSYGYTF. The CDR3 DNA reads TGTGCCAGCAGCAGACAGGACAGCTATGGCTACACCTTC.

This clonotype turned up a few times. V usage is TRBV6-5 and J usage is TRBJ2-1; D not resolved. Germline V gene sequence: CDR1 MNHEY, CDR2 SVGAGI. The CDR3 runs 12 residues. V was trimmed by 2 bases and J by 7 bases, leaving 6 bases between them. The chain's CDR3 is CASSYRWNEQFF. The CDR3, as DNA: TGTGCCAGCAGTTACCGGTGGAATGAGCAGTTCTTC.

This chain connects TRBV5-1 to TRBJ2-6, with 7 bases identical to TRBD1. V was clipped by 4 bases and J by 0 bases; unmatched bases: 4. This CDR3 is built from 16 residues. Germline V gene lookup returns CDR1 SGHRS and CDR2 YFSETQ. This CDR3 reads CASSADRASGANVLTF. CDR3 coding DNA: TGCGCCAGCAGCGCCGACAGGGCCTCTGGGGCCAACGTCCTGACTTTC.

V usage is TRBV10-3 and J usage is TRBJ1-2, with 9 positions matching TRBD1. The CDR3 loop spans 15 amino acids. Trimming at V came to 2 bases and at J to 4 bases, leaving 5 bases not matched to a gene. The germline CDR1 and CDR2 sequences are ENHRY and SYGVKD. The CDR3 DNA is TGTGCCATCAGTGAGGCCGGGACAGGGTCCTATGGCTACACCTTC. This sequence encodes CAISEAGTGSYGYTF.

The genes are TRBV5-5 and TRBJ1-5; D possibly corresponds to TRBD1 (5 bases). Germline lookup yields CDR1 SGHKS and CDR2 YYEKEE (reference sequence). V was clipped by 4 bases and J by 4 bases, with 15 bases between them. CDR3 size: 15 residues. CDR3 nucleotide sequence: TGTGCCAGCAGCCCTCTCGGGGGGGTTAATCAGCCCCAGCATTTT. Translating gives CASSPLGGVNQPQHF.

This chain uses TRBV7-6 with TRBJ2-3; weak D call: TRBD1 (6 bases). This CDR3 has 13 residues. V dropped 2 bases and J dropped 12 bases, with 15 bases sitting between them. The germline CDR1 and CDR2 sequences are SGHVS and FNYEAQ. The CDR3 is CASSLHRLGTQYF. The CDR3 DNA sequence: TGTGCCAGCAGCTTACATAGACTCGGGACACAGTATTTT.

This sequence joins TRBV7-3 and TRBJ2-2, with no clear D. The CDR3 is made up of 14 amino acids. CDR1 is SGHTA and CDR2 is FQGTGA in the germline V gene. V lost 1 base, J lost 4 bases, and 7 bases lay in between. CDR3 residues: CASSLNALTGELFF. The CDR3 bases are TGTGCCAGCAGCTTAAACGCCCTCACCGGGGAGCTGTTTTTT. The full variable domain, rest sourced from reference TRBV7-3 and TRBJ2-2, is GAGVSQTPSNKVTEKGKYVELRCDPISGHTALYWYRQSLGQGPEFLIYFQGTGAADDSGLPNDRFFAVRPEGSVSTLKIQRTERGDSAVYLCASSLNALTGELFFGEGSRLTVL.

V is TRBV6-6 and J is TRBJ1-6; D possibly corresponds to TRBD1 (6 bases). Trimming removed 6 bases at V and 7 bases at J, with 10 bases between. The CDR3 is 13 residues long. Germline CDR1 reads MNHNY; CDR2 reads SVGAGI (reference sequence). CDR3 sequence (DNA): TGTGCCAGCAGGGAGGGGGGCAATTCACCCCTCCACTTT. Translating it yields CASREGGNSPLHF.

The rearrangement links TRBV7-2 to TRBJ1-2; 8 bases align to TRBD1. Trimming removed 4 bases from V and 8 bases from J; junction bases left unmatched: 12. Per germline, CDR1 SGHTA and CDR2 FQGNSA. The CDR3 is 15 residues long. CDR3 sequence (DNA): TGTGCCAGCAGCTCGGAAATTACAGGGGGAGGCGGCTACACCTTC. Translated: CASSSEITGGGGYTF.

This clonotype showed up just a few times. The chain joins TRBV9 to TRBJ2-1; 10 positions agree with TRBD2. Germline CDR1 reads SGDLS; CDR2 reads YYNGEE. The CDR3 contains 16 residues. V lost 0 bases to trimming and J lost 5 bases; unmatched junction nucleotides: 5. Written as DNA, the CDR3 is TGTGCCAGCAGCGTAGATAGCGGGGGGCACGACAATGAGCAGTTCTTC. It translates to CASSVDSGGHDNEQFF.

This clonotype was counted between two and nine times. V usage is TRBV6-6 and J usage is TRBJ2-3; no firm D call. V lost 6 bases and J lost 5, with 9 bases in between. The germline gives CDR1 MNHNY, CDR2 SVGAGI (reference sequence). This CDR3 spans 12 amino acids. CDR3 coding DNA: TGTGCCAGCAGCCCGTGGGGAGATACGCAGTATTTT. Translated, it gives CASSPWGDTQYF.

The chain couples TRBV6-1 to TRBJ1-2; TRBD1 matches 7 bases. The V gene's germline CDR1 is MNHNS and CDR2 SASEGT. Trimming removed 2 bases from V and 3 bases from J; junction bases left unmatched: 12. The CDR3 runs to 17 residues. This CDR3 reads CASSEWPPGQKDYGYTF. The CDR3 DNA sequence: TGTGCCAGCAGTGAATGGCCCCCGGGACAGAAGGACTATGGCTACACCTTC.

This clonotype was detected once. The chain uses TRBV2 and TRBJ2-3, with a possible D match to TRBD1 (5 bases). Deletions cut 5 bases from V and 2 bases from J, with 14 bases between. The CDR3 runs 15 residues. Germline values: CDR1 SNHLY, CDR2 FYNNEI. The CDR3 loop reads CASSQRQCYTDTQYF. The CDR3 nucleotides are TGTGCCAGCAGTCAAAGACAGTGTTACACAGATACGCAGTATTTT.

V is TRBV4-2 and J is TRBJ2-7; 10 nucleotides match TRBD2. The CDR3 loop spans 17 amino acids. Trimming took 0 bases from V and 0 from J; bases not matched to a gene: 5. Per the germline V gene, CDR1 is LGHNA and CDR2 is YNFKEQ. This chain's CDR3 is CASSQDITSGNSYEQYF. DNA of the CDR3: TGTGCCAGCAGCCAAGATATAACTAGCGGGAACTCCTACGAGCAGTACTTC.

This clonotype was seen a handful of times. CDR3 sequence: CASSLGLQGGQPQHF. The CDR3 coding sequence is TGTGCCAGCAGCTTGGGATTACAGGGAGGTCAGCCCCAGCATTTT. This rearrangement joins TRBV5-5 to TRBJ1-5; possible D gene TRBD1, 6 bases. Germline CDR1 is SGHKS and CDR2 is YYEKEE (reference sequence). CDR3 length: 15 amino acids. With 0 bases removed from V and 6 bases from J, the gap between germline ends came to 13 bases.

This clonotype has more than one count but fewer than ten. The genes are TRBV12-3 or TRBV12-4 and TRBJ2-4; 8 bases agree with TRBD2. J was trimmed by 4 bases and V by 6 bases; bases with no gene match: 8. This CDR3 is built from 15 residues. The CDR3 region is CASSRTSGQKNIQYF. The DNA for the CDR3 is TGTGCCAGCAGCCGTACTAGCGGACAAAAAAACATTCAGTACTTC.

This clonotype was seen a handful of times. The CDR3 DNA reads as TGTGCCAGCAGTTACTCGGCCTGGGAAGGGACTAATGAAAAACTGTTTTTT. It yields the protein CASSYSAWEGTNEKLFF. The chain couples TRBV6-5 to TRBJ1-4; D is undetermined. Trimming shortened V by 0 bases and J by 2 bases, and 13 bases separated the two germline ends. Germline values: CDR1 MNHEY, CDR2 SVGAGI. The CDR3 runs to 17 residues.

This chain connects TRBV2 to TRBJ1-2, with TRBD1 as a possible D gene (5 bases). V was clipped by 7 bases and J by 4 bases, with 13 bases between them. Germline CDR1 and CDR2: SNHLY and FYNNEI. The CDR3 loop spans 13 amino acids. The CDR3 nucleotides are TGTGCCAGCATTATTGGAAGGGGCTATGGCTACACCTTC. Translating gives CASIIGRGYGYTF.

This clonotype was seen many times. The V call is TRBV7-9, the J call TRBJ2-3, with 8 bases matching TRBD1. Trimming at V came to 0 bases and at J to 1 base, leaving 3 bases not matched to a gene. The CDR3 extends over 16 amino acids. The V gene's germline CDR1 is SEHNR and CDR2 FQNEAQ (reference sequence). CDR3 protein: CASSLARTGRTDTQYF. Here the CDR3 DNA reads TGTGCCAGCAGCTTAGCCCGGACAGGGCGCACAGATACGCAGTATTTT.

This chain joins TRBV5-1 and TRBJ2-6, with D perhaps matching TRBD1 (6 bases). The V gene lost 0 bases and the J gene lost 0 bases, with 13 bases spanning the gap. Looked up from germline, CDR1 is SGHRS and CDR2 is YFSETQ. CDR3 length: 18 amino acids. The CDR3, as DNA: TGCGCCAGCAGCTTGGCCGGGACACCCAACTCTGGGGCCAACGTCCTGACTTTC. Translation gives CASSLAGTPNSGANVLTF.

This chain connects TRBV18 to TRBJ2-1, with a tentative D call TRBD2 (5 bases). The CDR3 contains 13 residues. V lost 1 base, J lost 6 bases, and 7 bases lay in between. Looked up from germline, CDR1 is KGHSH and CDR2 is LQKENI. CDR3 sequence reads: CASSPQRINEQFF. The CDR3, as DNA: TGTGCCAGCTCACCACAGCGGATCAATGAGCAGTTCTTC. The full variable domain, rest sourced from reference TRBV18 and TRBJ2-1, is NAGVMQNPRHLVRRRGQEARLRCSPMKGHSHVYWYRQLPEEGLKFMVYLQKENIIDESGMPKERFSAEFPKEGPSILRIQQVVRGDSAAYFCASSPQRINEQFFGPGTRLTVL.

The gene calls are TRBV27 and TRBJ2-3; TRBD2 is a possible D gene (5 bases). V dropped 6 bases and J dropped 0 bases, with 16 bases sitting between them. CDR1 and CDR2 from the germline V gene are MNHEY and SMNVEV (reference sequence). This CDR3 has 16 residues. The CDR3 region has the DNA TGTGCCAGCAGACCCTGGGGTAGCGATAGCACAGATACGCAGTATTTT. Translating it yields CASRPWGSDSTDTQYF.

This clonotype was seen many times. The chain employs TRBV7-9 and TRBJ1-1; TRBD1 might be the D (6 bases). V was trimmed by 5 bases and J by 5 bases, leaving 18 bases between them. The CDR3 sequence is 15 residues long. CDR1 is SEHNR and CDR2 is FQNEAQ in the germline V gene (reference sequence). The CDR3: CASSTGTHIGTEAFF. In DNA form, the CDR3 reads TGTGCCAGCAGCACCGGGACACATATAGGGACTGAAGCTTTCTTT.

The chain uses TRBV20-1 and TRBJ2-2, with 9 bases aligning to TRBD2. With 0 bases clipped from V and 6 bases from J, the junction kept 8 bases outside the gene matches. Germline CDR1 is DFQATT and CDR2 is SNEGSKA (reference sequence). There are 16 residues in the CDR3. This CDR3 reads CSARDPRGGTAGELFF. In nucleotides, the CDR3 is TGCAGTGCTAGAGATCCGCGGGGGGGGACGGCCGGGGAGCTGTTTTTT.